The present entry profiles one T cell receptor beta chain with its context. Sample-barcoded 5' priming and a J-beta primer mix drove a second PCR of about 6 to 12 cycles. TCRdb analysed the 5' RACE reads with MiXCR anew, one entry per CDR3 protein. The sample contains more than 650,000 distinct CDR3 sequences, about a fifth of which appear only once. These data belong to a study of blood T cells in healthy people across ages. This CDR3 contains 15 residues. Trimming took 5 bases from V and 8 from J; bases not matched to a gene: 10. The germline CDR1 and CDR2 sequences are SGHTA and FQGNSA. Researchers isolated at least 7 million PBMCs per sample.

Sequencing input: blood. The rearrangement links TRBV7-2 to TRBJ2-4, with TRBD2 matching over 9 bases. The sequence derives from a man aged 65 to 85 in good health. This chain's CDR3 is CASSPIAGVKDIQYF. The CDR3 DNA follows: TGTGCCAGCAGCCCGATAGCGGGAGTTAAAGACATTCAGTACTTC.